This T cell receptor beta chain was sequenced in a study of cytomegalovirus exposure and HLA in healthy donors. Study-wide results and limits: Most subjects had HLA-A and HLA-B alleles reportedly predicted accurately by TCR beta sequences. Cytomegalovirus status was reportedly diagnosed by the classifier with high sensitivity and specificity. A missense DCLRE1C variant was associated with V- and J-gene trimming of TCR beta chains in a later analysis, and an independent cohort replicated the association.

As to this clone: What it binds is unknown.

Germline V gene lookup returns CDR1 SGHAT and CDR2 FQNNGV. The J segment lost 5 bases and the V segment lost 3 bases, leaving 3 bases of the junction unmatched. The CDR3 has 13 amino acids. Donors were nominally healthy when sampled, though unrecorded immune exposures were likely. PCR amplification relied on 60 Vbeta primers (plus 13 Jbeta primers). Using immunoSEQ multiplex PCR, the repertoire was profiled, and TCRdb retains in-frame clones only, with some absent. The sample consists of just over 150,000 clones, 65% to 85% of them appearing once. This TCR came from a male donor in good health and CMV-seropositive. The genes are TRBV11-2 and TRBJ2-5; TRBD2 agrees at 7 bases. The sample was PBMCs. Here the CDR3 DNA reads TGTGCCAGCAGCTTGGGCGGGAGTGAGACCCAGTACTTC. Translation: CASSLGGSETQYF.